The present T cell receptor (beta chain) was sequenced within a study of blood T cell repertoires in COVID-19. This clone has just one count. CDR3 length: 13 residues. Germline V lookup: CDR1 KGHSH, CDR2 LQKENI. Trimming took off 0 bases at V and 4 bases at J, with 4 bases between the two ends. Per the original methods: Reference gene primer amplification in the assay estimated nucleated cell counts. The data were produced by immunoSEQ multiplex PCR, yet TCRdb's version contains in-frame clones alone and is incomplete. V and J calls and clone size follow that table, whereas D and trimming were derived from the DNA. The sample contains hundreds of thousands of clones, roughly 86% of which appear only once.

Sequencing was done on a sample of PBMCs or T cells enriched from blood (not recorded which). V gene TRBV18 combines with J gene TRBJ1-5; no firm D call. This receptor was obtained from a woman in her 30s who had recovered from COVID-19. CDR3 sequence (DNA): TGTGCCAGCTCACCACCCTCGAATCAGCCCCAGCATTTT. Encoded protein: CASSPPSNQPQHF.